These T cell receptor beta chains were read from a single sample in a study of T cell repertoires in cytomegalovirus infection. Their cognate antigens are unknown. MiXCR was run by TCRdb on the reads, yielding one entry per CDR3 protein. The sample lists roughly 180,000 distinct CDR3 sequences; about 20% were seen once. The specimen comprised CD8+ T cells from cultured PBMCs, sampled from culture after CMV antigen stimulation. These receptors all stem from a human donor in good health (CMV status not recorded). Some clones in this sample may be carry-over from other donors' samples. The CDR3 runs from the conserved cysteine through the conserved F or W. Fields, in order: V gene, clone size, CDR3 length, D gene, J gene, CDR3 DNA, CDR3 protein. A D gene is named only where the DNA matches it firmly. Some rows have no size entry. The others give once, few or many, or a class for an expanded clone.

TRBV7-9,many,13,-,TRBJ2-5,TGTGCCAGCAGCCCCCCCGGGAACAGGACCCAGTACTTC,CASSPPGNRTQYF
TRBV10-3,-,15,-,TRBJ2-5,TGTGCCATCAGTGAGGGGGAGGCCCTACAAGAGACCCAGTACTTC,CAISEGEALQETQYF
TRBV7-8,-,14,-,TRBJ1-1,TGTGCCAGCAGCTTCCGCGTGTGGCCAGGAGAAGCTTTCTTT,CASSFRVWPGEAFF
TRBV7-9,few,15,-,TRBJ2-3,TGTGCCAGCAGCCCCCGCGGAGCGGCCACAGATACGCAGTATTTT,CASSPRGAATDTQYF
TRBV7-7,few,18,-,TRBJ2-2,TGTGCTAGCAGCTTAGAGCTATCGGGACTCCCTAACACCGGGGAGCTGTTTTTT,CASSLELSGLPNTGELFF
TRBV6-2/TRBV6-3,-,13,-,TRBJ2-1,TGTGCCAGCAGTTGGGGTAGCTACAATGAGCAGTTCTTC,CASSWGSYNEQFF
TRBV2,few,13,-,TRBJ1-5,TGTGCCAGCAGTGAGTCAGGGAATCAGCCCCAGCATTTT,CASSESGNQPQHF
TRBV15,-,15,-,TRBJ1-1,TGTGCCACCAGCACCCTGGGGGGGGCGAACACTGAAGCTTTCTTT,CATSTLGGANTEAFF
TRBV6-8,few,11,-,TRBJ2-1,TGTGCCAGCAATAGCTACAATGAGCAGTTCTTC,CASNSYNEQFF
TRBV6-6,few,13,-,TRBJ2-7,TGTGCCAGCAGTTATGGAGGGGAATACGAGCAGTACTTC,CASSYGGEYEQYF
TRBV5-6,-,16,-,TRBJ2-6,TGTGCCAGCAGCCCTGTGGTCGGTCGGTGGGCCAACGTCCTGACTTTC,CASSPVVGRWANVLTF